This T cell receptor beta chain was identified in a study of monozygotic twins with inflammatory bowel disease. Whole-study results and caveats: Compared with healthy co-twins, IBD patients showed reduced TCRbeta repertoire diversity by inverse Simpson.

From germline, CDR1 is DFQATT and CDR2 SNEGSKA (reference sequence). This CDR3 has 15 amino acids. On this clonotype: What it recognizes is unknown.

It was 3,000 to 4,000 ng of total RNA that each TCR library used. TCRdb reanalyzed the 5' RACE reads, giving one entry per CDR3 protein sequence and no DNA. Across some 130,000 distinct CDR3 sequences, the top ten clones capture roughly 1.2% of the sample. Every donor provided one blood sample measuring less than 3 ml. The sequence derives from a human donor with ulcerative colitis or Crohn's disease, or a healthy co-twin of an affected twin (not recorded which). The chain couples TRBV20-1 to TRBJ1-2; TCRdb lists TRBD1, though no DNA is available to test this call. The specimen sequenced was blood. The CDR3 region is CSARDPGQQIYGYTF.